This entry lists 19 T cell receptor beta chains sequenced from one sample in a study of T cells after posttransplantation cyclophosphamide. The table came from immunoSEQ multiplex PCR; TCRdb's copy has only in-frame clones and leaves some out. The sample shows fewer than 40,000 clones, none of them appearing just once. Material: PBMCs. These receptor sequences come from a woman in her 30s in good health and a related stem cell transplant donor.

This clone was recorded at least ten times. CDR3 DNA sequence: TGTGCCAGCAGCTTAGGAGGGTCGGAAGAGCAGTACTTC. Protein product: CASSLGGSEEQYF. V gene TRBV7-9 combines with J gene TRBJ2-7; D perhaps matches TRBD2 (5 bases). The CDR3 is 13 residues long. CDR1 SEHNR and CDR2 FQNEAQ come from the germline V gene (reference sequence). V shed 1 base and J shed 7 bases, with 11 bases lying between them.

This clone was found many times. This sequence joins TRBV27 and TRBJ2-7; TRBD1 agrees at 10 bases. The V gene end was trimmed by 8 bases and the J gene end by 5 bases; junction bases not matched to a gene: 6. Germline V gene data show CDR1 as MNHEY and CDR2 as SMNVEV (reference sequence). The CDR3 sequence is 13 residues long. The CDR3 reads CASGRDRGNEQYF. The CDR3 bases are TGTGCCAGCGGACGGGACAGGGGAAACGAGCAGTACTTC.

The chain employs TRBV5-6 and TRBJ1-5, with a weak D call TRBD1 (5 bases). The CDR3 spans 15 residues. V was trimmed by 0 bases and J by 7 bases, leaving 14 bases between them. CDR1 is SGHDT, CDR2 YYEEEE, per germline. In nucleotides, the CDR3 is TGTGCCAGCAGCTTGGCGATGACAGTAGGCCAGCCCCAGCATTTT. This gives the protein CASSLAMTVGQPQHF.

The chain is built from TRBV6-5 and TRBJ1-1; no clear D. This CDR3 is built from 12 residues. The germline V and J ends were trimmed by 10 bases and 6 bases, with 15 bases remaining between them. The germline CDR1 and CDR2 sequences are MNHEY and SVGAGI. CDR3 region: CATGTGFPEAFF. The CDR3 coding sequence is TGTGCCACTGGTACGGGGTTCCCTGAAGCTTTCTTT.

Ten or more counts support this clone. The rearrangement joins TRBV12-5 to TRBJ1-1, with unresolved D. CDR1 LGHNT and CDR2 FRNRAP come from the germline V gene. There are 13 residues in the CDR3. Trimming left V 1 base short and J 4 bases short, with 7 bases between. CDR3 region: CASGLGGSTEAFF. The DNA of the CDR3 is TGTGCTAGTGGTTTGGGTGGTAGCACTGAAGCTTTCTTT.

This chain links TRBV30 with TRBJ1-2; no clear D gene. The CDR3 sequence is 13 residues long. V was pared by 4 bases and J by 4 bases, with 13 bases between. CDR1 GTSNPN and CDR2 SVGIG come from the germline V gene (reference sequence). The CDR3 nucleotides read TGTGCCTGGACCCGATTCAGGAGCTATGGCTACACCTTC. It yields the protein CAWTRFRSYGYTF.

The chain has TRBV7-2 and TRBJ2-5; weak D call: TRBD2 (5 bases). Trimming cost V 3 bases and J 5 bases, with 10 bases left between them. Germline-derived CDR1 and CDR2 are SGHTA and FQGNSA. This CDR3 has 13 residues. The CDR3 DNA follows: TGTGCCAGCAGCTTCGGGGTTGTGGAGACCCAGTACTTC. It codes for CASSFGVVETQYF.

This clone was found many times. V is TRBV7-3 and J is TRBJ1-6; 9 bases align to TRBD1. After removal of 2 bases from V and 9 bases from J, the junction contained 2 bases not matched to a gene. The germline V gene has CDR1 SGHTA and CDR2 FQGTGA. The CDR3 extends over 14 amino acids. CDR3 loop: CASSLGQGISPLHF. CDR3 nucleotide sequence: TGTGCCAGCAGCTTAGGACAGGGGATTTCACCCCTCCACTTT.

At least ten counts were recorded for this clone. The V call is TRBV11-1, the J call TRBJ2-7; 8 bases map to TRBD2. The CDR3 is 13 amino acids. The V gene's germline CDR1 is SGHAT and CDR2 FQDESV (reference sequence). V gave up 6 bases and J gave up 7 bases; unmatched junction bases: 8. The CDR3 spells CASRPPGLGEQYF. The CDR3 DNA sequence: TGTGCCAGCAGACCACCGGGACTAGGGGAGCAGTACTTC. Full variable domain (outside the CDR3, taken from reference TRBV11-1 and TRBJ2-7): EAEVAQSPRYKITEKSQAVAFWCDPISGHATLYWYRQILGQGPELLVQFQDESVVDDSQLPKDRFSAERLKGVDSTLKIQPAELGDSAMYLCASRPPGLGEQYFGPGTRLTVT.

The chain employs TRBV9 and TRBJ1-2; D might be TRBD1 (6 bases). The germline V gene encodes CDR1 SGDLS and CDR2 YYNGEE. The CDR3 is 15 amino acids. V was pared by 4 bases and J by 0 bases, with 13 bases between. The CDR3 DNA is TGTGCCAGCAGCCTTCGACAGGATTCTAACTATGGCTACACCTTC. It translates to CASSLRQDSNYGYTF.

This clone was observed many times. The chain couples TRBV7-2 to TRBJ1-5, with 8 nucleotides matching TRBD1. Unmatched junction bases numbered 10, after V lost 2 bases and J lost 7 bases. CDR1 and CDR2 (germline): SGHTA, FQGNSA. This CDR3 region has 16 residues. The CDR3 spells CASSLLPGQVTQPQHF. The CDR3 nucleotides read TGTGCCAGCAGCTTACTTCCGGGACAGGTCACCCAGCCCCAGCATTTT.

At least ten counts were recorded for this clone. The chain has TRBV19 and TRBJ2-7; perhaps TRBD1 as D (5 bases). Germline assignment: CDR1 LNHDA and CDR2 SQIVND (reference sequence). With 1 base removed from V and 0 bases from J, the gap between germline ends came to 10 bases. The CDR3 is made up of 15 amino acids. CDR3 in DNA: TGTGCCAGTAGTATAGCATACAGGACCTCCTACGAGCAGTACTTC. Amino acid sequence: CASSIAYRTSYEQYF. Full variable domain (remainder filled in from reference TRBV19 and TRBJ2-7): DGGITQSPKYLFRKEGQNVTLSCEQNLNHDAMYWYRQDPGQGLRLIYYSQIVNDFQKGDIAEGYSVSREKKESFPLTVTSAQKNPTAFYLCASSIAYRTSYEQYFGPGTRLTVT.

The chain links TRBV4-2 to TRBJ1-6; 11 nucleotides match TRBD1. CDR3 length equals 18 residues. J was trimmed by 10 bases and V by 2 bases; bases with no gene match: 13. Germline lookup yields CDR1 LGHNA and CDR2 YNFKEQ. DNA of the CDR3: TGTGCCAGCAGCCAACCTGGGACAGGGGGAATTCATCAGTCACCCCTCCACTTT. It yields the protein CASSQPGTGGIHQSPLHF.

This clone was seen a few times. V and J are TRBV30 and TRBJ2-6, with 8 positions matching TRBD1. Germline-derived CDR1 and CDR2 are GTSNPN and SVGIG (reference sequence). This CDR3 contains 18 residues. J was trimmed by 2 bases and V by 5 bases; bases with no gene match: 14. Written as DNA, the CDR3 is TGTGCCTGGCTGACAGGGGCCCGGGAGCGCCCTGGGGCCAACGTCCTGACTTTC. Translated: CAWLTGARERPGANVLTF.

In its sample, this clone was seen many times. The rearrangement uses TRBV7-6 and TRBJ1-2; D is possibly TRBD1 (5 bases). CDR3 size: 14 residues. CDR1 and CDR2 from the germline V gene are SGHVS and FNYEAQ. Deletions cut 0 bases from V and 8 bases from J, with 13 bases between. In nucleotides, the CDR3 is TGTGCCAGCAGCTTAGCGTTTCAGGGCGACGGCTACACCTTC. As protein: CASSLAFQGDGYTF.

There are many counts of this clone. The genes are TRBV6-4 and TRBJ1-1; TRBD1 matches 8 bases. The CDR3 totals 14 residues. V was clipped by 6 bases and J by 1 base; unmatched bases: 4. CDR1 is MRHNA and CDR2 is SNTAGT in the germline V gene. CDR3 sequence (DNA): TGTGCCAGCAGCGGACAGGGACCGAACACTGAAGCTTTCTTT. Residues: CASSGQGPNTEAFF.

This clone was observed a handful of times. A much larger clone is a single base away; this may be a read error. The same CDR3 also results from other DNA sequences found in this sample. V is TRBV28 and J is TRBJ2-2; 12 bases align to TRBD2. The CDR3 length is 17 residues. Germline V gene lookup returns CDR1 MDHEN and CDR2 SYDVKM. The J segment lost 6 bases and the V segment lost 3 bases, leaving 8 bases of the junction unmatched. The chain's CDR3 is CASSFGRTSGGPGELFF. The CDR3 coding sequence is TGTGCCAGCAGTTTCGGGCGAACTAGCGGGGGGCCCGGGGAGCTGTTTTTT.

The sample holds many counts of this clone. The chain is built from TRBV27 and TRBJ1-6; TRBD1 might be the D (5 bases). The CDR3 is 16 residues long. CDR1 and CDR2 from the germline V gene are MNHEY and SMNVEV (reference sequence). V was pared by 1 base and J by 7 bases, with 14 bases between. The CDR3 nucleotides are TGTGCCAGCAGTTTATTACGCGGGGGAGGCAATTCACCCCTCCACTTT. Encoded protein: CASSLLRGGGNSPLHF.

This clone was seen repeatedly, ten times or more. This chain links TRBV2 with TRBJ2-5; 11 bases line up with TRBD2. The CDR3 is 15 residues long. V lost 10 bases and J lost 0; bases outside the gene matches: 7. Germline V lookup: CDR1 SNHLY, CDR2 FYNNEI. As DNA, the CDR3 is TGTGCCACCGCCCCTAGCGGGGGGTACCAAGAGACCCAGTACTTC. This codes for CATAPSGGYQETQYF.